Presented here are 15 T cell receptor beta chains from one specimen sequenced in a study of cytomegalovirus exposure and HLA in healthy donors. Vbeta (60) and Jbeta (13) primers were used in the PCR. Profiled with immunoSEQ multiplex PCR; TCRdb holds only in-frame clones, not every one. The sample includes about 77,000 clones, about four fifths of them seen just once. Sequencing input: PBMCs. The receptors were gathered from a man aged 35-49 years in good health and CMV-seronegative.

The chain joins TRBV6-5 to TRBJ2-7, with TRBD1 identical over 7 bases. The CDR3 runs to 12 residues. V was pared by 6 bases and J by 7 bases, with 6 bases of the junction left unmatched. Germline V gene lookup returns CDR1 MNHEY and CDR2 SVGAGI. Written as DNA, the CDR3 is TGTGCCAGCAGGGACAGGAATCGGGAGCAGTACTTC. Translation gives CASRDRNREQYF.

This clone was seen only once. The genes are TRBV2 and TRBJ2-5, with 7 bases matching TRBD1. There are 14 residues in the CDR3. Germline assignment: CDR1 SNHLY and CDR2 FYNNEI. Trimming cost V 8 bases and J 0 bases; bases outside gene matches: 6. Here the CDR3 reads CASPRTGHQETQYF. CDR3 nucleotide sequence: TGTGCCAGCCCCAGGACAGGCCACCAAGAGACCCAGTACTTC.

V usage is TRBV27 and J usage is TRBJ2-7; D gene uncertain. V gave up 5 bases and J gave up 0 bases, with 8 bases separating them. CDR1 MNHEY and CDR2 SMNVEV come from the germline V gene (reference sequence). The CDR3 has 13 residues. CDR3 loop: CASSQVTSYEQYF. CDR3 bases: TGTGCCAGCAGTCAGGTGACCTCCTACGAGCAGTACTTC.

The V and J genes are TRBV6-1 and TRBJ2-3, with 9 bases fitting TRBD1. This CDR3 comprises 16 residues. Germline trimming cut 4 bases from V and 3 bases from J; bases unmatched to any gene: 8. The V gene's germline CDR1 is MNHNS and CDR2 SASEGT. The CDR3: CASSGQTGGRTDTQYF. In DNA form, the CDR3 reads TGTGCCAGCAGTGGGCAGACAGGGGGAAGAACAGATACGCAGTATTTT.

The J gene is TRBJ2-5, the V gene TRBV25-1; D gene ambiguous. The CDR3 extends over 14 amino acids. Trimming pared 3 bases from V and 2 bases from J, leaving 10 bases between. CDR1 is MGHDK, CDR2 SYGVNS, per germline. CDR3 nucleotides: TGTGCCAGCAGTGACTCGTCCCAGCAAGAGACCCAGTACTTC. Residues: CASSDSSQQETQYF.

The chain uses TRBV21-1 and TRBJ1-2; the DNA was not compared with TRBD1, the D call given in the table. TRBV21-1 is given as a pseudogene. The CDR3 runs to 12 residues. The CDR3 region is CASSKTGDGYTF. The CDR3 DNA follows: TGTGCCAGCAGCAAGACAGGGGATGGCTACACCTTC.

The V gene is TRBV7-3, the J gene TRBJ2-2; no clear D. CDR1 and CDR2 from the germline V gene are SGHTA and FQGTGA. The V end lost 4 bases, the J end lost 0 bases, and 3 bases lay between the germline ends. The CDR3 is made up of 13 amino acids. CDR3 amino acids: CASSSANTGELFF. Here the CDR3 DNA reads TGTGCCAGCAGCTCGGCGAACACCGGGGAGCTGTTTTTT.

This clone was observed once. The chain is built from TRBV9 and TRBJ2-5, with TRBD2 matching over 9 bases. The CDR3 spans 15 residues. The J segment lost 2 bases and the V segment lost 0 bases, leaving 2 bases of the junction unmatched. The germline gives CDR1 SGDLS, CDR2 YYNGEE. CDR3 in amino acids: CASSVDSGGQETQYF. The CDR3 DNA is TGTGCCAGCAGCGTAGATAGCGGGGGTCAAGAGACCCAGTACTTC.

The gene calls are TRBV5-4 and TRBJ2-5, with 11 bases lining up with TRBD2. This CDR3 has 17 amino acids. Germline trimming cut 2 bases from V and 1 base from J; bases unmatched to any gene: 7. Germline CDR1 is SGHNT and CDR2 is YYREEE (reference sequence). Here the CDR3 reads CASSLPISGGAQETQYF. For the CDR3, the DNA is TGTGCCAGCAGCTTACCCATTAGCGGGGGGGCCCAAGAGACCCAGTACTTC.

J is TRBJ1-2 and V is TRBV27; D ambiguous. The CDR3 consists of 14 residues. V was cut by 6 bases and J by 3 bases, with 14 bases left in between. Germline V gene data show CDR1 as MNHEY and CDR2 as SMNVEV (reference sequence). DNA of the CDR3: TGTGCCAGCAGGACCCGAGGGAATTACTATGGCTACACCTTC. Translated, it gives CASRTRGNYYGYTF.

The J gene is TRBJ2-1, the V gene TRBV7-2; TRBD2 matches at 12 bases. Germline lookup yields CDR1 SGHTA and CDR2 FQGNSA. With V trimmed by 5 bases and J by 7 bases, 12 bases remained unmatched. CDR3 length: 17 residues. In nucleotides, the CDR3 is TGTGCCAGCAGCCCCTCATTGCTAGCGGGGGGGAAAAATGAGCAGTTCTTC. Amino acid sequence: CASSPSLLAGGKNEQFF.

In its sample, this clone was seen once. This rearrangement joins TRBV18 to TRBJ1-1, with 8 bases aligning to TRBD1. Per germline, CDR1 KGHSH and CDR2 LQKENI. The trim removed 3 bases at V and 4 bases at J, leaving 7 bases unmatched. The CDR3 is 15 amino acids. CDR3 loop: CASSPIGQGATEAFF. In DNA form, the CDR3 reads TGTGCCAGCTCACCTATCGGACAGGGTGCCACTGAAGCTTTCTTT.

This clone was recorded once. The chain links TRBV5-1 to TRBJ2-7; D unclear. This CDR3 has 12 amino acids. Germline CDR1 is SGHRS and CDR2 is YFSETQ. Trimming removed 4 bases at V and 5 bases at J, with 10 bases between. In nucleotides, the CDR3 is TGCGCCAGCAGCGGGCAGGTTGACGAGCAGTACTTC. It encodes CASSGQVDEQYF.

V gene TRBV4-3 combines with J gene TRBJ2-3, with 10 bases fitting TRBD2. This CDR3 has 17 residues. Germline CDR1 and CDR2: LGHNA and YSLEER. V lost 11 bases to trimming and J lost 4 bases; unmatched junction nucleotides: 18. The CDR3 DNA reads TGCGCCGGCACCTACGGACTAGCGGAGGGGAGCGCAGATACGCAGTATTTT. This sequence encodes CAGTYGLAEGSADTQYF.

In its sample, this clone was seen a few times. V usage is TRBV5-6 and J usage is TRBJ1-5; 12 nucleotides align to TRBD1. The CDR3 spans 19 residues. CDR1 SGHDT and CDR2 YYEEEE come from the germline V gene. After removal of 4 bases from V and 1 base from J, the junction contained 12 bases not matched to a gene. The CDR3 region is CASSAYRDRGQGSNQPQHF. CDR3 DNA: TGTGCCAGCAGCGCCTACCGGGACAGGGGGCAAGGGAGCAATCAGCCCCAGCATTTT.